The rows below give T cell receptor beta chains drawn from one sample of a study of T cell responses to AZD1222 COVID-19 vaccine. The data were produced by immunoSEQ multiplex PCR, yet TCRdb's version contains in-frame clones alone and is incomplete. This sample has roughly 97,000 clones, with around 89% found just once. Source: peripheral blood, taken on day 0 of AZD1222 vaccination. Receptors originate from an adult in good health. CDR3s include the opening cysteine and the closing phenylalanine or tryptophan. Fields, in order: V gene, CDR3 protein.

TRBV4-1 CASSQGGGQNLYEQYF
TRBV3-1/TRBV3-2 CASADSNTEAFF
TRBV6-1 CASSDRDGGTGYGYTF
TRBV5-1 CASSLESTGGGVLTF
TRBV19 CASSPGRDYGYTF
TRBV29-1 CSVDRTQGLDTQYF
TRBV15 CATSRDPPRVEDTQYF
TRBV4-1 CASSHRKLGRNQETQYF
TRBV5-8 CASSLTRVNTEAFF
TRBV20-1 CSASGQQGYQPQHF
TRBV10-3 CAISDRLAGETQYF
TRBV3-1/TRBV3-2 CASSQARGTVNTEAFF